This TCR beta chain was captured in a study of identical twins. The CDR3 has 19 residues. In germline, CDR1 is LGHDT, CDR2 YNNKEL (reference sequence). V lost 3 bases, J lost 4 bases, and 19 bases stayed unmatched. Notes on the study in general: Fewer insertions were carried by abundant cord blood beta clonotypes, but none was seen in memory repertoires. The study drew conclusions from cross-sectional statistical analysis, not from following the same donors.

TCRdb re-called the 5' RACE reads with MiXCR, one entry per CDR3 protein. Here the sample spans around 480,000 distinct CDR3 sequences, 14% being singletons. Comment on this clonotype: What it recognizes is unknown.

The data also belong to a second study, concerning yellow fever vaccine responses in identical twins. Turning to that study: Twins' T cell vaccine responses reportedly looked partly convergent, partly personalized.

The sequenced material came from CD4+ T cells sorted from blood. This chain uses TRBV3-1 with TRBJ2-3; the match to TRBD1 covers 7 bases. This clonotype was obtained from a woman aged 18-29 years in good health. The CDR3 is CASSHITGDPAGASDTQYF. DNA for the CDR3: TGTGCCAGCAGCCATATTACAGGGGACCCCGCCGGGGCCTCAGATACGCAGTATTTT.